The 30 T cell receptor beta chains reported below all come from one sample, sequenced in a study of T cells after yellow fever vaccination. TCRdb ran MiXCR on the 5' RACE reads and lists one entry per CDR3 protein. The sample lists some 150,000 distinct CDR3 sequences, about 6.9% occurring once. The source material was CD4+ T cells sorted from PBMCs, sampled 10 days after the yellow fever booster vaccination. Receptors originate from a man younger than 45 who received the YFV17D yellow fever vaccine.

This clonotype was counted many times. The gene calls are TRBV20-1 and TRBJ2-7; D gene uncertain. Between the trimmed V and J ends, which lost 5 bases and 3 bases, there was a span of 11 bases. The CDR3 extends over 12 amino acids. Germline CDR1 and CDR2: DFQATT and SNEGSKA (reference sequence). The chain's CDR3 is CSAQPDDYEQYF. For the CDR3, the DNA is TGCAGTGCTCAGCCGGACGACTACGAGCAGTACTTC.

This clonotype was seen ten or more times. The CDR3 DNA reads TGCAGTGCGTCTCCCCGCACAGATACGCAGTATTTT. It encodes CSASPRTDTQYF. V is TRBV20-1 and J is TRBJ2-3; D remains ambiguous. The germline CDR1 and CDR2 sequences are DFQATT and SNEGSKA (reference sequence). Between the trimmed V and J ends, which lost 6 bases and 1 base, there was a span of 8 bases. The CDR3 sequence is 12 residues long.

Ten or more counts support this clonotype. The chain joins TRBV21-1 to TRBJ2-5. TRBV21-1 represents a pseudogene. This CDR3 has 8 residues. CDR3 coding DNA: TGTGCCACCATTACCCAGTACTTC. This codes for CATITQYF.

This clonotype came up many times. The chain links TRBV5-1 to TRBJ1-1; 7 bases agree with TRBD1. The V segment lost 2 bases and the J segment 3 bases; nucleotides outside the gene matches: 7. CDR3 size: 15 residues. CDR1 is SGHRS and CDR2 is YFSETQ in the germline V gene. The CDR3 region has the DNA TGCGCCAGCAGCTTAGGTCACAGGGGACACACTGAAGCTTTCTTT. Translation gives CASSLGHRGHTEAFF.

This clonotype was seen repeatedly, ten times or more. The J gene is TRBJ2-5, the V gene TRBV7-9; no definite D call. This CDR3 is 13 amino acids long. V was trimmed by 3 bases and J by 5 bases, leaving 10 bases between them. The V gene's germline CDR1 is SEHNR and CDR2 FQNEAQ (reference sequence). CDR3 nucleotides: TGTGCCAGCAGCTTCTTTGAAAGGGAGACCCAGTACTTC. It encodes CASSFFERETQYF.

Concerning this clonotype itself: Being one base from a much bigger clone, this may be a read error. This sequence joins TRBV7-6 and TRBJ2-1, with TRBD1 matching over 9 bases. After removal of 5 bases from V and 5 bases from J, the junction contained 22 bases not matched to a gene. The CDR3 totals 20 residues. Germline V gene lookup returns CDR1 SGHVS and CDR2 FNYEAQ. The CDR3 is CASSADPGQGAVLLHNEQFF. As DNA, the CDR3 is TGTGCCAGCAGCGCAGACCCGGGACAGGGTGCTGTTCTGCTACACAATGAGCAGTTCTTC.

At least ten counts were recorded for this clonotype. The V call is TRBV9, the J call TRBJ1-3, with D perhaps TRBD1 (6 bases). In germline, CDR1 is SGDLS, CDR2 YYNGEE. The germline V and J ends were trimmed by 0 bases and 4 bases, with 8 bases remaining between them. The CDR3 sequence is 14 residues long. CDR3 DNA: TGTGCCAGCAGCGTAGGGACAGCCGGAAACACCATATATTTT. Its protein product is CASSVGTAGNTIYF.

Ten or more counts support this clonotype. This rearrangement joins TRBV29-1 to TRBJ2-7; TRBD1 matches 7 bases. There are 14 residues in the CDR3. Germline V gives CDR1 SQVTM, CDR2 ANQGSEA. V lost 6 bases and J lost 2; bases outside the gene matches: 10. DNA for the CDR3: TGCAGCGTCGGGCGACAGGGTCCGACCTACGAGCAGTACTTC. It codes for CSVGRQGPTYEQYF.

V usage is TRBV7-2 and J usage is TRBJ2-5; 9 bases align to TRBD1. This CDR3 region has 14 residues. CDR1 and CDR2 (germline): SGHTA, FQGNSA. Trimming cost V 7 bases and J 4 bases; bases outside gene matches: 7. The CDR3 protein is CASTLTGGGETQYF. The CDR3 DNA reads TGTGCCAGCACCTTGACAGGGGGAGGAGAGACCCAGTACTTC.

This clonotype was detected many times. The V gene is TRBV4-2, the J gene TRBJ2-5; D possibly corresponds to TRBD1 (5 bases). Trimming removed 5 bases at V and 4 bases at J, with 14 bases between. CDR1 LGHNA and CDR2 YNFKEQ come from the germline V gene. The CDR3 sequence is 14 residues long. This chain's CDR3 is CASSNQIRAETQYF. CDR3 nucleotides: TGTGCCAGCAGCAACCAGATCAGGGCAGAGACCCAGTACTTC.

This clonotype occurred many times. As DNA, the CDR3 is TGTGCCAGCAGCCCGGGACTTATTGGATACGAGCAGTTCTTC. Its translation: CASSPGLIGYEQFF. This chain links TRBV12-3 or TRBV12-4 with TRBJ2-1; D possibly corresponds to TRBD2 (6 bases). The CDR3 contains 14 residues. Trimming left V 6 bases short and J 10 bases short, with 19 bases between.

This clonotype was observed many times. The chain joins TRBV7-8 to TRBJ1-2, with 9 bases identical to TRBD1. Trimming removed 2 bases from V and 8 bases from J; junction bases left unmatched: 12. The CDR3 extends over 16 amino acids. The germline CDR1 and CDR2 sequences are SGHVS and FQNEAQ. As DNA, the CDR3 is TGTGCCAGCAGCTTACGCCCGGGACAGGGATCCGGCGGCTACACCTTC. It is translated as CASSLRPGQGSGGYTF.

Ten or more counts support this clonotype. This rearrangement joins TRBV29-1 to TRBJ2-5; perhaps D is TRBD1 or TRBD2 (5 bases each). V was cut by 7 bases and J by 2 bases, with 20 bases left in between. This CDR3 contains 15 residues. Per the germline V gene, CDR1 is SQVTM and CDR2 is ANQGSEA. The CDR3 DNA reads as TGCAGCGCCAACCGGGACCCATTGGGGCAAGAGACCCAGTACTTC. It specifies CSANRDPLGQETQYF.

This clonotype has ten or more counts. This rearrangement joins TRBV18 to TRBJ2-4; 11 bases match TRBD1. CDR3 size: 14 residues. Trimming removed 6 bases from V and 7 bases from J; junction bases left unmatched: 5. CDR1 and CDR2 (germline): KGHSH, LQKENI. The CDR3 is CASSTGTGGNIQYF. The CDR3 DNA sequence: TGTGCCAGCTCGACCGGGACAGGGGGGAACATTCAGTACTTC. Full variable domain (rest looked up from reference TRBV18 and TRBJ2-4): NAGVMQNPRHLVRRRGQEARLRCSPMKGHSHVYWYRQLPEEGLKFMVYLQKENIIDESGMPKERFSAEFPKEGPSILRIQQVVRGDSAAYFCASSTGTGGNIQYFGAGTRLSVL.

Only a few counts were recorded for this clonotype. The genes are TRBV6-1 and TRBJ2-3; 8 nucleotides align to TRBD1. V shed 10 bases and J 4 bases; nucleotides not matched to a gene: 7. Germline CDR1 is MNHNS and CDR2 is SASEGT. CDR3 length equals 13 residues. The chain's CDR3 is CANSDREADTQYF. In DNA form, the CDR3 reads TGTGCCAACTCGGACAGGGAGGCAGATACGCAGTATTTT.

This clonotype was recorded many times. V and J are TRBV7-2 and TRBJ2-7, with 9 bases matching TRBD2. Germline CDR1 and CDR2: SGHTA and FQGNSA. The CDR3 has 15 amino acids. Trimming took 6 bases from V and 4 from J; bases not matched to a gene: 10. The CDR3 nucleotides read TGTGCCAGCAGAAAGGAGGCGACTAGCGGTTACGAGCAGTACTTC. Protein product: CASRKEATSGYEQYF.

This clonotype was found many times. V is TRBV6-2 or TRBV6-3 and J is TRBJ1-3; 7 nucleotides agree with TRBD1. The CDR3 covers 15 residues. From germline, CDR1 is MNHEY and CDR2 SVGEGT. V dropped 4 bases and J dropped 0; count of bases not matched to a gene: 3. The CDR3 DNA reads as TGTGCCAGCAGTTCAACAGGGGTCTCTGGAAACACCATATATTTT. Protein: CASSSTGVSGNTIYF.

This clonotype was detected ten times or more. The CDR3 DNA sequence: TGTGCCATCAGTGAGTCGGGGGGAGTAAGGTCCGGCGAGCAGTACTTC. Its protein product is CAISESGGVRSGEQYF. The chain couples TRBV10-3 to TRBJ2-7; tentatively, D is TRBD2 (6 bases). Germline V gene sequence: CDR1 ENHRY, CDR2 SYGVKD. The CDR3 runs 16 residues. V gave up 0 bases and J gave up 6 bases, with 18 bases separating them.

A few counts support this clonotype. The chain links TRBV3-1 to TRBJ2-5; tentatively, D is TRBD1 (5 bases). The ends were cut back, 1 base at V and 5 bases at J, with 14 bases in the middle. There are 15 residues in the CDR3. Germline V gives CDR1 LGHDT, CDR2 YNNKEL (reference sequence). The CDR3 DNA follows: TGTGCCAGCAGCCAAGGAGCGACAGAGAGGGAGACCCAGTACTTC. It encodes CASSQGATERETQYF.

This clonotype was observed many times. The chain has TRBV25-1 and TRBJ2-7; unclear D gene. This CDR3 contains 11 residues. The germline CDR1 and CDR2 sequences are MGHDK and SYGVNS. Trimming removed 4 bases from V and 5 bases from J, with 6 bases in between. CDR3: CASSGWDEQYF. The CDR3 region has the DNA TGTGCCAGCAGTGGGTGGGACGAGCAGTACTTC.

This clonotype appeared many times. The chain couples TRBV20-1 to TRBJ1-2; possible D gene TRBD1, 5 bases. Trimming pared 0 bases from V and 5 bases from J, leaving 10 bases between. The CDR3 consists of 13 residues. CDR1 and CDR2 from the germline V gene are DFQATT and SNEGSKA (reference sequence). The CDR3 DNA is TGCAGTGCTAGAGATGGGGGGGTTTATGGCTACACCTTC. It specifies CSARDGGVYGYTF.

This clonotype occurred many times. V usage is TRBV27 and J usage is TRBJ1-1; D ambiguous. The CDR3 is 13 residues long. Trimming took off 3 bases at V and 5 bases at J, with 10 bases between the two ends. Germline lookup yields CDR1 MNHEY and CDR2 SMNVEV (reference sequence). CDR3 bases: TGTGCCAGCAGTTTCGGCAGCAAGACTGAAGCTTTCTTT. Residues: CASSFGSKTEAFF.

At least ten counts were recorded for this clonotype. The chain joins TRBV7-9 to TRBJ2-2, with TRBD1 as a possible D gene (5 bases). Germline CDR1 SEHNR, CDR2 FQNEAQ (reference sequence). The CDR3 consists of 17 residues. V lost 6 bases to trimming and J lost 1 base, with 18 bases between them. In DNA form, the CDR3 reads TGTGCCAGCAGTTTAAGGATCAGGGAATTGAACACCGGGGAGCTGTTTTTT. This encodes CASSLRIRELNTGELFF.

The sample holds many counts of this clonotype. The chain uses TRBV6-5 and TRBJ2-4; the D gene is possibly TRBD1 (6 bases). The germline V gene encodes CDR1 MNHEY and CDR2 SVGAGI. The CDR3 consists of 15 residues. V shed 0 bases and J shed 1 base, with 7 bases lying between them. The CDR3 coding sequence is TGTGCCAGCAGTTACTCGCAGGGGGCCAAAAACATTCAGTACTTC. Its translation is CASSYSQGAKNIQYF.

This clonotype was recorded many times. The V and J genes are TRBV20-1 and TRBJ2-5; no reliable D call. The germline V and J ends were trimmed by 0 bases and 2 bases, with 10 bases remaining between them. Per the germline V gene, CDR1 is DFQATT and CDR2 is SNEGSKA (reference sequence). The CDR3 covers 14 residues. The CDR3 loop is CSAREGNLQETQYF. The CDR3 nucleotides read TGCAGTGCTAGAGAGGGAAACCTACAAGAGACCCAGTACTTC.

The sample holds many counts of this clonotype. The chain uses TRBV6-2 or TRBV6-3 and TRBJ2-1; D is undetermined. The CDR3 loop spans 14 amino acids. Trimming removed 8 bases from V and 3 bases from J, with 14 bases in between. Germline V gene data show CDR1 as MNHEY and CDR2 as SVGEGT. CDR3: CASLTELDYNEQFF. CDR3 nucleotides: TGTGCCAGCCTGACGGAGCTGGACTACAATGAGCAGTTCTTC.

This clonotype was seen a handful of times. V usage is TRBV5-1 and J usage is TRBJ1-1; no reliable D call. V was cut by 4 bases and J by 1 base, with 20 bases left in between. The CDR3 has 17 residues. CDR1 and CDR2 (germline): SGHRS, YFSETQ. The CDR3 spells CASSTDRYIDPNTEAFF. In DNA, the CDR3 is TGCGCCAGCAGCACCGACCGGTATATCGACCCGAACACTGAAGCTTTCTTT. Variable domain in full (rest from reference TRBV5-1 and TRBJ1-1): KAGVTQTPRYLIKTRGQQVTLSCSPISGHRSVSWYQQTPGQGLQFLFEYFSETQRNKGNFPGRFSGRQFSNSRSEMNVSTLELGDSALYLCASSTDRYIDPNTEAFFGQGTRLTVV.

This clonotype was counted ten times or more. The chain employs TRBV7-2 and TRBJ2-5, with D hard to call. The CDR3 contains 12 residues. Trimming removed 6 bases at V and 8 bases at J, with 13 bases between. Germline lookup yields CDR1 SGHTA and CDR2 FQGNSA. In DNA, the CDR3 is TGTGCCAGCAGTCAACATTTACGAACCCAGTACTTC. This gives the protein CASSQHLRTQYF. Based on the CDR3 plus reference TRBV7-2 and TRBJ2-5, the full variable domain is GAGVSQSPSNKVTEKGKDVELRCDPISGHTALYWYRQSLGQGLEFLIYFQGNSAPDKSGLPSDRFSAERTGGSVSTLTIQRTQQEDSAVYLCASSQHLRTQYFGPGTRLLVL.

This clonotype was detected a few times. The J gene is TRBJ2-3, the V gene TRBV5-1, with TRBD2 matching over 9 bases. CDR1 and CDR2 from the germline V gene are SGHRS and YFSETQ. The V gene end was trimmed by 3 bases and the J gene end by 0 bases; junction bases not matched to a gene: 2. CDR3 length: 15 amino acids. CDR3 nucleotide sequence: TGCGCCAGCAGCTCTAGCGGGACTAGCACAGATACGCAGTATTTT. Protein: CASSSSGTSTDTQYF.

At least ten counts were recorded for this clonotype. V gene TRBV5-1 combines with J gene TRBJ2-3; 12 nucleotides match TRBD2. V lost 0 bases and J lost 6; bases outside the gene matches: 8. The CDR3 loop spans 17 amino acids. Germline values: CDR1 SGHRS, CDR2 YFSETQ. The CDR3: CASSLELAGGLGDTQYF. The CDR3 bases are TGCGCCAGCAGCTTGGAGCTAGCGGGAGGGCTCGGCGATACGCAGTATTTT.